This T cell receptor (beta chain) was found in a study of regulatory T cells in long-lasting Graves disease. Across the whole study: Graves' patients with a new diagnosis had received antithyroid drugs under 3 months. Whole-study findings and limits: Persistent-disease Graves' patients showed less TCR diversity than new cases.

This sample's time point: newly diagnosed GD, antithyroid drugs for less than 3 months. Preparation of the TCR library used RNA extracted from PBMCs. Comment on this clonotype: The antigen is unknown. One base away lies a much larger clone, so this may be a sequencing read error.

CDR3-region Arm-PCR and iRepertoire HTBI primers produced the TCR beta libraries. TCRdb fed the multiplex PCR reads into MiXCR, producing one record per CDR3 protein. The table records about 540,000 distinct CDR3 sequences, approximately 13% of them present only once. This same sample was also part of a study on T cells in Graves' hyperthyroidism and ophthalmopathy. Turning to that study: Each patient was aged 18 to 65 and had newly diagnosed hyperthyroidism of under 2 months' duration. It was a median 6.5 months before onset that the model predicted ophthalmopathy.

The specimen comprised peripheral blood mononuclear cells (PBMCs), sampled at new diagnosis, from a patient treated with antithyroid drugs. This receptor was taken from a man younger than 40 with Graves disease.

The CDR3 bases are TGTGCCAGCAGCTTAGAAGGCCCCAGGAGCTACACCTTC. This encodes CASSLEGPRSYTF. This chain connects TRBV11-1 to TRBJ1-2; D is undetermined. V was trimmed by 1 base and J by 9 bases, leaving 12 bases between them. The CDR3 length is 13 residues. Germline-derived CDR1 and CDR2 are SGHAT and FQDESV (reference sequence).